One sample yielded the 14 T cell receptor beta chains listed below, sequenced in a study of blood T cell repertoires in COVID-19. TCRdb keeps only in-frame clones here, not all; method: immunoSEQ multiplex PCR. The top ten clones hold roughly 3% of a sample with roughly 340,000 clones, approximately 90% of them seen once. The sequencing sample was made of peripheral blood. The receptor source for this set is a woman between 18 and 29 years old who had recovered from COVID-19.

This CDR3 reads CASRGSGTSGKRQFF. CDR3 DNA: TGTGCCAGCCGAGGGTCCGGGACTAGCGGGAAGCGGCAGTTCTTC. V and J are TRBV18 and TRBJ2-1; 13 bases agree with TRBD2. Per the germline V gene, CDR1 is KGHSH and CDR2 is LQKENI. J lost 12 bases, V lost 8 bases, and 13 bases had no gene match. The CDR3 spans 15 residues.

The chain combines TRBV19 with TRBJ2-2; 8 bases match TRBD2. CDR1 and CDR2 (germline): LNHDA, SQIVND (reference sequence). V dropped 6 bases and J dropped 3; count of bases not matched to a gene: 6. This CDR3 is built from 15 residues. CDR3 nucleotides: TGTGCCAGTAGAAGCGGGAGAAGGGACACCGGGGAGCTGTTTTTT. Translated: CASRSGRRDTGELFF.

This clone has more than one count but fewer than ten. The V and J genes are TRBV29-1 and TRBJ1-2, with 8 bases identical to TRBD1. With V trimmed by 4 bases and J by 8 bases, 3 bases remained unmatched. The CDR3 has 11 amino acids. Germline V lookup: CDR1 SQVTM, CDR2 ANQGSEA. CDR3 nucleotide sequence: TGCAGCGTTGGGGACAGGAAAGGCTACACCTTC. Translating it yields CSVGDRKGYTF.

This clone was detected only once. This chain joins TRBV19 and TRBJ1-1; D may be TRBD1 (6 bases). V lost 2 bases and J 5 bases, leaving 15 bases between the germline ends. Germline lookup yields CDR1 LNHDA and CDR2 SQIVND (reference sequence). This CDR3 region has 15 residues. Written as DNA, the CDR3 is TGTGCCAGTAGTATACGGGTAGGGAGGGGGACTGAAGCTTTCTTT. Encoded protein: CASSIRVGRGTEAFF.

This chain joins TRBV7-2 and TRBJ2-3, with D possibly being TRBD2 (5 bases). The CDR3 is made up of 12 amino acids. The V gene's germline CDR1 is SGHTA and CDR2 FQGNSA. V lost 5 bases to trimming and J lost 7 bases, with 10 bases between them. The CDR3 spells CASSLSVYTQYF. The CDR3 DNA sequence: TGTGCCAGCAGCCTTAGCGTATATACGCAGTATTTT.

V usage is TRBV7-5 and J usage is TRBJ2-3; TRBD1 is taken as the D call from the table, unchecked against the DNA. TRBV7-5 is a recognized pseudogene. The CDR3 spans 16 residues. The CDR3 coding sequence is TGTGCCAGAAGCTTAGATCGTCAGGGAAGCACAGATACGCAGTATTTT. As protein: CARSLDRQGSTDTQYF.

The chain carries TRBV24-1 and TRBJ1-1; TRBD1 matches 7 bases. The CDR3 consists of 14 residues. CDR1 KGHDR and CDR2 SFDVKD come from the germline V gene. V lost 4 bases to trimming and J lost 8 bases; unmatched junction nucleotides: 9. This CDR3 reads CATSDETGIEEAFF. In DNA, the CDR3 is TGTGCCACCAGTGACGAGACAGGGATTGAAGAAGCTTTCTTT.

The rearrangement uses TRBV11-3 and TRBJ2-3; unclear D gene. Trimming stripped 5 bases from V and 2 bases from J, with 8 bases between. The germline CDR1 and CDR2 sequences are SGHNT and YENEEA. The CDR3 runs to 13 residues. The CDR3 spells CASSPPSTDTQYF. The CDR3 DNA follows: TGTGCCAGCAGCCCCCCCTCCACAGATACGCAGTATTTT.

The rearrangement links TRBV27 to TRBJ1-3; possibly TRBD1 for D (6 bases). The germline V gene encodes CDR1 MNHEY and CDR2 SMNVEV (reference sequence). Trimming left V 3 bases short and J 2 bases short, with 11 bases between. There are 15 residues in the CDR3. CDR3 nucleotide sequence: TGTGCCAGCAGTTTTTTAGGGGGTACTGGAAACACCATATATTTT. It translates to CASSFLGGTGNTIYF.

This clone was seen once. The chain joins TRBV6-1 to TRBJ2-2, with TRBD1 as a possible D gene (5 bases). The germline V and J ends were trimmed by 1 base and 7 bases, with 16 bases remaining between them. The CDR3 totals 16 residues. Per germline, CDR1 MNHNS and CDR2 SASEGT. In DNA, the CDR3 is TGTGCCAGCAGTGAAGATGGTCAGGGTCAGGGCGGGGAGCTGTTTTTT. It specifies CASSEDGQGQGGELFF.

The chain employs TRBV5-6 and TRBJ2-3; 13 bases map to TRBD2. This CDR3 spans 15 amino acids. The V gene's germline CDR1 is SGHDT and CDR2 YYEEEE. Trimming at V came to 4 bases and at J to 5 bases, leaving 4 bases not matched to a gene. The CDR3 bases are TGTGCCAGCAGCAGGACTAGCGGGAGTGGAGATACGCAGTATTTT. Protein product: CASSRTSGSGDTQYF.

This clone was seen a few times. The gene calls are TRBV11-3 and TRBJ2-1; D is possibly TRBD2 (5 bases). Trimming removed 4 bases at V and 1 base at J, with 14 bases between. Germline V gene data show CDR1 as SGHNT and CDR2 as YENEEA. The CDR3 has 16 amino acids. The CDR3 region has the DNA TGTGCCAGCAGCTCACCGACACGACTATCCTACAATGAGCAGTTCTTC. Translation gives CASSSPTRLSYNEQFF. Using reference TRBV11-3 and TRBJ2-1 for the parts outside the CDR3, the full variable domain is EAGVVQSPRYKIIEKKQPVAFWCNPISGHNTLYWYLQNLGQGPELLIRYENEEAVDDSQLPKDRFSAERLKGVDSTLKIQPAELGDSAVYLCASSSPTRLSYNEQFFGPGTRLTVL.

The CDR3 sequence: CASRRTYTGELFF. The CDR3 DNA is TGTGCCAGCAGGCGGACATACACCGGGGAGCTGTTTTTT. This sequence joins TRBV6-5 and TRBJ2-2; D possibly corresponds to TRBD1 (5 bases). CDR1 and CDR2 from the germline V gene are MNHEY and SVGAGI. The CDR3 is 13 amino acids. The V end lost 6 bases, the J end lost 3 bases, and 8 bases lay between the germline ends.

The V and J genes are TRBV20-1 and TRBJ2-3; TRBD2 matches 7 bases. Unmatched junction bases numbered 8, after V lost 3 bases and J lost 2 bases. This CDR3 region has 15 residues. Germline assignment: CDR1 DFQATT and CDR2 SNEGSKA (reference sequence). The CDR3 DNA follows: TGCAGTGCTAGTCCACTAGCGCCCGTCACAGATACGCAGTATTTT. It is translated as CSASPLAPVTDTQYF.